Below, 15 T cell receptor beta chains from the same sample are listed, as sequenced in a study of tumor-infiltrating lymphocytes in glioblastoma multiforme. Three nested ARM-PCR rounds with V-beta and C-beta primers built TCRB libraries. TCRdb itself ran the multiplex PCR reads through MiXCR, one entry per CDR3 protein. The sample shows 20,000 or so distinct CDR3 sequences, 60% to 80% of them seen only once. The sequencing sample was made of peripheral blood. The receptors derive from a male donor with glioblastoma.

As for this clonotype: Relative to the germline gene, one junction end is altered; a read error may explain this. The chain is built from TRBV6-5 and TRBJ1-2, with 10 positions matching TRBD1. This CDR3 has 15 residues. Germline-derived CDR1 and CDR2 are MNHEY and SVGAGI. CDR3 protein: CASSYLGGQGYGYAF. The DNA for the CDR3 is TGTGCCAGCAGTTATCTTGGGGGACAGGGGTATGGCTACGCCTTC.

The genes are TRBV11-2 and TRBJ2-1; the D gene could be TRBD1 or TRBD2 (6 bases each). Matching the DNA end better, TRBJ2-7 makes the J call doubtful. This CDR3 is 13 amino acids long. Germline V gives CDR1 SGHAT, CDR2 FQNNGV. In nucleotides, the CDR3 is TGTGCCAGCAGCTTAGATAGGGGGGACGAGCAGTACTTC. Its protein is CASSLDRGDEQYF.

By share of the sample, this clonotype is medium-sized. This sequence joins TRBV7-9 and TRBJ1-1, with D uncertain. Germline assignment: CDR1 SEHNR and CDR2 FQNEAQ (reference sequence). The ends were cut back, 2 bases at V and 6 bases at J, with 13 bases in the middle. This CDR3 spans 14 amino acids. For the CDR3, the DNA is TGTGCCAGCAGCTTACGGAGGGAAAAGTCTGAAGCTTTCTTT. Its translation is CASSLRREKSEAFF.

This clonotype was seen repeatedly, ten times or more. This rearrangement joins TRBV6-1 to TRBJ2-1; D might be TRBD1 (5 bases). The CDR3 length is 10 residues. The V end was cut by 7 bases, the J end by 8 bases, with 6 bases between. Per the germline V gene, CDR1 is MNHNS and CDR2 is SASEGT. The CDR3 spells CASTRDEQFF. CDR3 nucleotides: TGTGCCAGCACCAGGGATGAGCAGTTCTTC.

This clonotype was counted only a few times. The chain has TRBV10-3 and TRBJ1-2; D uncertain. This CDR3 comprises 12 residues. From germline, CDR1 is ENHRY and CDR2 SYGVKD. Trimming took off 6 bases at V and 5 bases at J, with 10 bases between the two ends. The CDR3 region is CAISGRSYGYTF. In DNA form, the CDR3 reads TGTGCCATCAGCGGCAGGAGTTATGGCTACACCTTC.

For this clonotype: No DNA is shown, since the ends of the CDR3 on it are uncertain; the CDR3 is the one TCRdb lists. V usage is TRBV12-3 or TRBV12-4 and J usage is TRBJ1-3. Ends included, the CDR3 has 16 residues. CDR3: CASSFLAGDSGNTICF.

This clonotype was observed a handful of times. The CDR3, as DNA: TGTGCCAGCAGCTTAGGTGGAGGGGCCGGTGAAGCTTTCTTT. Protein: CASSLGGGAGEAFF. The V call is TRBV11-3, the J call TRBJ1-1, with a possible D match to TRBD1 (5 bases). The CDR3 sequence is 14 residues long. V was trimmed by 1 base and J by 7 bases, leaving 13 bases between them. Per germline, CDR1 SGHNT and CDR2 YENEEA.

V and J are TRBV29-1 and TRBJ2-4; 8 nucleotides line up with TRBD1. The germline gives CDR1 SQVTM, CDR2 ANQGSEA. The CDR3 is made up of 14 amino acids. J gave up 11 bases and V 6 bases, and 15 bases lay outside the gene matches. CDR3 region: CSVAYRGALDVQYF. In DNA, the CDR3 is TGCAGCGTGGCATACAGGGGGGCTTTAGACGTTCAGTACTTC.

With respect to this clonotype: A read error is possible here, since a much larger clone lies one base away. This rearrangement joins TRBV7-9 to TRBJ1-3; D perhaps matches TRBD1 (5 bases). CDR1 is SEHNR, CDR2 FQNEAQ, per germline (reference sequence). This CDR3 comprises 15 residues. CDR3 bases: TGTGCCAGCAGCTTAAGGGGCAGCTCTGGAAACGCCATATATTTT. Amino acids: CASSLRGSSGNAIYF.

This chain connects TRBV20-1 to TRBJ2-7; 12 bases align to TRBD2. This CDR3 spans 15 amino acids. Losses at the gene ends were 5 bases for V and 2 bases for J; bases not matched to a gene: 7. The germline gives CDR1 DFQATT, CDR2 SNEGSKA (reference sequence). CDR3 DNA sequence: TGCAGTGCTCGGACTAGCGGGGAAGCCACCTACGAGCAGTACTTC. Translating gives CSARTSGEATYEQYF.

A remark on this clonotype: At one end, the junction sequence differs from germline, possibly due to a read error. The rearrangement links TRBV7-9 to TRBJ1-1, with D possibly TRBD1 on 5 matching bases. This CDR3 region has 15 residues. Germline CDR1 SEHNR, CDR2 FQNEAQ (reference sequence). The CDR3 here is CASSRTSGQRTEASF. In nucleotides, the CDR3 is TGTGCCAGCAGCCGAACGTCAGGGCAGCGCACTGAAGCTTCCTTT.

Only one count was recorded for this clonotype. A read error may produce the germline difference seen at one junction end. V gene TRBV29-1 combines with J gene TRBJ2-3; 10 bases line up with TRBD2. Germline CDR1 reads SQVTM; CDR2 reads ANQGSEA. The CDR3 extends over 14 amino acids. The CDR3 DNA is TGCGGCGTTGGCAGGACTAGCGGAACAGATAAGCAGTATTTT. Amino acid sequence: CGVGRTSGTDKQYF.

Worth noting for this clonotype: Just one base apart from a much larger clone, this may be a read error. The chain combines TRBV11-2 with TRBJ2-7; possible D gene TRBD2, 6 bases. Per germline, CDR1 SGHAT and CDR2 FQNNGV. CDR3 length: 14 residues. Trimming stripped 9 bases from V and 2 bases from J, with 17 bases between. DNA of the CDR3: TGTGCCAGGAGCCCGCCGGGAGAGCCCTACGAGCAGTACTTC. Residues: CARSPPGEPYEQYF.

In this sample, this clonotype turned up once. The chain is built from TRBV20-1 and TRBJ2-3, with TRBD1 matching over 8 bases. Germline-derived CDR1 and CDR2 are DFQATT and SNEGSKA (reference sequence). CDR3 length: 14 residues. Trimming removed 3 bases from V and 6 bases from J; junction bases left unmatched: 8. In nucleotides, the CDR3 is TGCAGTGCTAGCCCCGGGACAGGAGGGGATACGCAGTATTTT. Translating gives CSASPGTGGDTQYF.

By share, this clonotype ranks as large. The chain has TRBV11-2 and TRBJ2-5; weak D call: TRBD1 (6 bases). Germline V CDR1 and CDR2: SGHAT, FQNNGV. V was pared by 3 bases and J by 4 bases, with 12 bases between. The CDR3 spans 14 residues. The DNA of the CDR3 is TGTGCCAGCAGCTTGCAGGGGTGGGGAGAGACCCAGTACTTC. It specifies CASSLQGWGETQYF. Variable domain in full (rest from reference TRBV11-2 and TRBJ2-5): EAGVAQSPRYKIIEKRQSVAFWCNPISGHATLYWYQQILGQGPKLLIQFQNNGVVDDSQLPKDRFSAERLKGVDSTLKIQPAKLEDSAVYLCASSLQGWGETQYFGPGTRLLVL.